Below, 2 T cell receptor beta chains from the same sample are listed, as sequenced in a study of cytomegalovirus exposure and HLA in healthy donors. The PCR ran on 60 Vbeta and 13 Jbeta primers. Generated by immunoSEQ multiplex PCR, the TCRdb table keeps only in-frame clones and is missing some. The sample has about 140,000 clones; about 9.2% are singletons. The specimen sequenced was PBMCs. Receptor source: a woman in her thirties or forties in good health and CMV-seropositive.

The chain has TRBV4-1 and TRBJ1-1; 7 nucleotides agree with TRBD1. Germline V gives CDR1 MGHRA, CDR2 YSYEKL. The CDR3 length is 15 residues. Germline trimming cut 1 base from V and 5 bases from J; bases unmatched to any gene: 7. CDR3 sequence: CASSQGDRDRTEAFF. Here the CDR3 DNA reads TGCGCCAGCAGCCAAGGTGATAGGGACAGAACTGAAGCTTTCTTT.

V usage is TRBV13 and J usage is TRBJ2-7; TRBD2 might be the D (6 bases). The CDR3 runs 14 residues. The germline V gene has CDR1 PRHDT and CDR2 FYEKMQ (reference sequence). Trimming shortened V by 5 bases and J by 2 bases, and 13 bases separated the two germline ends. This chain's CDR3 is CASSLEEGTYEQYF. The CDR3 DNA follows: TGTGCCAGCAGCCTCGAGGAGGGGACCTACGAGCAGTACTTC.